Listed below are T cell receptor beta chains from one sample, sequenced in a study of T-cell memory formation after mild COVID-19. TCRdb ran MiXCR on the 5' RACE reads and lists one entry per CDR3 protein. The sample holds over 150,000 distinct CDR3 sequences, about a fifth seen once. The sequenced sample was PBMCs or a T cell subset sorted from them (not recorded which). The receptors originated from an adult woman who had mild COVID-19 (a few samples of this study predate the infection). Cell type and time point are not known. CDR3s include the opening cysteine and the closing phenylalanine or tryptophan. A D gene is named only where the DNA matches it firmly. A row's size may be missing; if present it is once, few, many or a size class.

abundance: few
len: 14
j_gene: TRBJ2-1
v_gene: TRBV12-3/TRBV12-4
d_gene: -
CDR3nt: TGTGCCAGCAGGCCTGTGACCACTTTAGGGGAGCAGTTCTTC
CDR3aa: CASRPVTTLGEQFF

abundance: few
len: 14
j_gene: TRBJ2-3
v_gene: TRBV27
d_gene: -
CDR3nt: TGTGCCAGCAGGCCGGCGGACCTCACAGATACGCAGTATTTT
CDR3aa: CASRPADLTDTQYF

abundance: few
len: 15
j_gene: TRBJ1-2
v_gene: TRBV27
d_gene: -
CDR3nt: TGTGCCAGCAGTAAGCCTAACTACTTTCCCTATGGCTACACCTTC
CDR3aa: CASSKPNYFPYGYTF

abundance: -
len: 12
j_gene: TRBJ2-1
v_gene: TRBV7-9
d_gene: -
CDR3nt: TGTGCCAGCAGCTTCCCGAACTATGAGCAGTTCTTC
CDR3aa: CASSFPNYEQFF

abundance: -
len: 16
j_gene: TRBJ2-3
v_gene: TRBV7-9
d_gene: TRBD2
CDR3nt: TGTGCCAGCAGCCCCCGGACTAGCCTTGGCACAGATACGCAGTATTTT
CDR3aa: CASSPRTSLGTDTQYF

abundance: few
len: 12
j_gene: TRBJ2-1
v_gene: TRBV12-3/TRBV12-4
d_gene: -
CDR3nt: TGTGCCAGCAGTCCAAATGGCAATGAGCAGTTCTTC
CDR3aa: CASSPNGNEQFF

abundance: -
len: 15
j_gene: TRBJ1-3
v_gene: TRBV20-1
d_gene: -
CDR3nt: TGCAGTGCTAGGAAAACAGGCCTCTATGGAAACACCATATATTTT
CDR3aa: CSARKTGLYGNTIYF

abundance: -
len: 18
j_gene: TRBJ1-2
v_gene: TRBV7-8
d_gene: -
CDR3nt: TGTGCCAGCAGCTCTACTCCTACAGGGATCCCCGTTAACTATGGCTACACCTTC
CDR3aa: CASSSTPTGIPVNYGYTF

abundance: -
len: 15
j_gene: TRBJ2-5
v_gene: TRBV3-1
d_gene: -
CDR3nt: TGTGCCAGCAGCCATAAGGGTCAGGGCCAAGAGACCCAGTACTTC
CDR3aa: CASSHKGQGQETQYF

abundance: -
len: 13
j_gene: TRBJ2-7
v_gene: TRBV6-2/TRBV6-3
d_gene: -
CDR3nt: TGTGCCAGCGGTAGGGGCGGTTCCTACGAGCAGTACTTC
CDR3aa: CASGRGGSYEQYF

abundance: few
len: 18
j_gene: TRBJ2-3
v_gene: TRBV20-1
d_gene: -
CDR3nt: TGCAGTGCTAGAGATGGAATCAGCTCGGCGACTAGCACAGATACGCAGTATTTT
CDR3aa: CSARDGISSATSTDTQYF

abundance: few
len: 14
j_gene: TRBJ1-1
v_gene: TRBV9
d_gene: TRBD1
CDR3nt: TGTGCCAGCAGCCCGTGGACAGGGCCCTCCGGCGCTTTCTTT
CDR3aa: CASSPWTGPSGAFF

abundance: -
len: 17
j_gene: TRBJ2-2
v_gene: TRBV2
d_gene: TRBD2
CDR3nt: TGTGCCAGCAGTGAAGCCTCGGAGCGGGGCTTAACCGGGGAGCTGTTTTTT
CDR3aa: CASSEASERGLTGELFF

abundance: few
len: 14
j_gene: TRBJ1-2
v_gene: TRBV13
d_gene: -
CDR3nt: TGTGCCAGCAGCTTATATAGGGGGGTAGATGGCTACACCTTC
CDR3aa: CASSLYRGVDGYTF

abundance: -
len: 14
j_gene: TRBJ1-5
v_gene: TRBV6-5
d_gene: -
CDR3nt: TGTGCCAGCAGTCTACGACAGAGCAATCAGCCCCAGCATTTT
CDR3aa: CASSLRQSNQPQHF

abundance: -
len: 13
j_gene: TRBJ1-1
v_gene: TRBV10-3
d_gene: -
CDR3nt: TGTGCCATCAGTGTCCCCGGAGAAACTGAAGCTTTCTTT
CDR3aa: CAISVPGETEAFF

abundance: -
len: 16
j_gene: TRBJ2-2
v_gene: TRBV7-9
d_gene: -
CDR3nt: TGTGCCAGCACCCCCCCATCCCGGGGGAACACCGGGGAGCTGTTTTTT
CDR3aa: CASTPPSRGNTGELFF

abundance: -
len: 15
j_gene: TRBJ2-2
v_gene: TRBV7-9
d_gene: TRBD1
CDR3nt: TGTGCCAGCACCCGGGGGACAGGGGACACCGGGGAGCTGTTTTTT
CDR3aa: CASTRGTGDTGELFF

abundance: -
len: 14
j_gene: TRBJ2-7
v_gene: TRBV13
d_gene: -
CDR3nt: TGTGCCAGCAGCTTAGAACCAGGGGTCAGCGAGCAGTACTTC
CDR3aa: CASSLEPGVSEQYF

abundance: few
len: 15
j_gene: TRBJ2-5
v_gene: TRBV5-1
d_gene: TRBD2
CDR3nt: TGCGCCAGCAGAGAAGCGGGGGGTGCGGCGGAGACCCAGTACTTC
CDR3aa: CASREAGGAAETQYF

abundance: once
len: 14
j_gene: TRBJ2-7
v_gene: TRBV20-1
d_gene: -
CDR3nt: TGCAGTGCTAGAGATAAATTACATTCCTACGAGCAGTACTTC
CDR3aa: CSARDKLHSYEQYF

abundance: few
len: 13
j_gene: TRBJ2-3
v_gene: TRBV30
d_gene: -
CDR3nt: TGTGCCTGGGACCACGGGGCCACAGATACGCAGTATTTT
CDR3aa: CAWDHGATDTQYF

abundance: -
len: 15
j_gene: TRBJ1-4
v_gene: TRBV10-3
d_gene: TRBD1
CDR3nt: TGTGCCATCAGTGACCCGGACAGGGGTAACGAAAAACTGTTTTTT
CDR3aa: CAISDPDRGNEKLFF

abundance: -
len: 13
j_gene: TRBJ2-7
v_gene: TRBV9
d_gene: -
CDR3nt: TGTGCCAGCAGCGTAGGGTGGAAGTACGAGCAGTACTTC
CDR3aa: CASSVGWKYEQYF

abundance: -
len: 16
j_gene: TRBJ1-2
v_gene: TRBV5-6
d_gene: TRBD1
CDR3nt: TGTGCCAGCAGCTTGAGCTCGGGGACAGCCCTATACGGCTACACCTTC
CDR3aa: CASSLSSGTALYGYTF

abundance: -
len: 15
j_gene: TRBJ1-2
v_gene: TRBV6-2/TRBV6-3
d_gene: -
CDR3nt: TGTGCCAGCAGTTACGAAATGACTCCTCACTATGGCTACACCTTC
CDR3aa: CASSYEMTPHYGYTF

abundance: few
len: 15
j_gene: TRBJ1-2
v_gene: TRBV4-1
d_gene: TRBD1
CDR3nt: TGCGCCAGCAGCCAAGATATAGGGACAGGGCTCGGCTACACCTTC
CDR3aa: CASSQDIGTGLGYTF